Below are 10 T cell receptor beta chains sequenced from a single sample in a study of cytomegalovirus exposure and HLA in healthy donors. The PCR employed 60 Vbeta primers together with 13 Jbeta primers. The repertoire was sequenced with immunoSEQ multiplex PCR; TCRdb's copy has only in-frame clones and lacks some. The sample shows around 100,000 clones, roughly 85% of them seen only once. Sequencing was done on a sample of PBMCs. The receptor source for this set is a woman between 35 and 50 years old in good health and CMV-seronegative.

This chain uses TRBV7-2 with TRBJ2-1, with 7 nucleotides matching TRBD2. Germline CDR1 and CDR2: SGHTA and FQGNSA. This CDR3 has 16 residues. J lost 0 bases, V lost 1 base, and 3 bases had no gene match. For the CDR3, the DNA is TGTGCCAGCAGCTTAGTCGCGGGAGTCTCCTACAATGAGCAGTTCTTC. Translation: CASSLVAGVSYNEQFF.

The rearrangement joins TRBV6-5 to TRBJ1-3; TRBD1 matches 10 bases. With V trimmed by 5 bases and J by 2 bases, 3 bases remained unmatched. There are 15 residues in the CDR3. Looked up from germline, CDR1 is MNHEY and CDR2 is SVGAGI. The CDR3 coding sequence is TGTGCCAGCAGTGTGACAGGGGGCACTGGAAACACCATATATTTT. It encodes CASSVTGGTGNTIYF.

The chain joins TRBV28 to TRBJ1-5; possibly TRBD1 for D (6 bases). The V end was cut by 6 bases, the J end by 6 bases, with 12 bases between. This CDR3 has 13 residues. The germline V gene has CDR1 MDHEN and CDR2 SYDVKM. The CDR3 is CASSSRGGQPQHF. The CDR3 DNA reads as TGTGCCAGCAGCTCCCGAGGGGGTCAGCCCCAGCATTTT.

The chain combines TRBV6-1 with TRBJ1-1; the D is unclear. The CDR3 is 14 amino acids. The germline V gene encodes CDR1 MNHNS and CDR2 SASEGT. V was pared by 1 base and J by 1 base, with 7 bases between. The CDR3 nucleotides are TGTGCCAGCAGTGAAGACCGGGAGAACACTGAAGCTTTCTTT. Amino acids: CASSEDRENTEAFF.

This rearrangement joins TRBV5-6 to TRBJ1-1; D is uncertain. V dropped 1 base and J dropped 1 base, with 5 bases sitting between them. Germline V lookup: CDR1 SGHDT, CDR2 YYEEEE. CDR3 length: 13 amino acids. CDR3 nucleotides: TGTGCCAGCAGCTTGACAGCGAACACTGAAGCTTTCTTT. It is translated as CASSLTANTEAFF.

The V gene is TRBV7-9, the J gene TRBJ1-4, with D unresolved. CDR1 SEHNR and CDR2 FQNEAQ come from the germline V gene (reference sequence). This CDR3 is built from 14 residues. V was pared by 6 bases and J by 3 bases, with 11 bases between. The chain's CDR3 is CASRRVSANEKLFF. In nucleotides, the CDR3 is TGTGCCAGCAGGAGGGTCTCCGCTAATGAAAAACTGTTTTTT.

The sample holds one count of this clone. The V and J genes are TRBV5-4 and TRBJ2-1; 8 positions match TRBD1. Germline CDR1 and CDR2: SGHNT and YYREEE (reference sequence). CDR3 length equals 13 residues. After removal of 4 bases from V and 8 bases from J, the junction contained 5 bases not matched to a gene. The CDR3 reads CASSQDRDDEQFF. CDR3 sequence (DNA): TGTGCCAGCAGCCAGGACAGGGACGATGAGCAGTTCTTC.

This clone turned up a few times. The chain carries TRBV28 and TRBJ2-1; 7 bases line up with TRBD1. Germline CDR1 reads MDHEN; CDR2 reads SYDVKM. CDR3 length equals 16 residues. The junction had 12 bases not matched to a gene; V was cut back by 10 bases and J by 0 bases. This CDR3 is CATVPYRGPSYNEQFF. The CDR3 DNA is TGTGCCACCGTTCCCTACAGGGGCCCCTCCTACAATGAGCAGTTCTTC.

This chain links TRBV7-9 with TRBJ2-1; 7 nucleotides agree with TRBD1. This CDR3 contains 14 residues. J lost 5 bases, V lost 5 bases, and 6 bases had no gene match. Germline V gives CDR1 SEHNR, CDR2 FQNEAQ (reference sequence). Here the CDR3 DNA reads TGTGCCAGCAGCCGTCGTACAGGGGACAATGAGCAGTTCTTC. It yields the protein CASSRRTGDNEQFF.

CDR3 amino acids: CASSGSKRGSSYNEQFF. CDR3 DNA sequence: TGTGCCAGCAGCGGATCAAAGCGGGGCAGCTCCTACAATGAGCAGTTCTTC. V gene TRBV9 combines with J gene TRBJ2-1; 7 bases are shared with TRBD2. This CDR3 region has 17 residues. V was clipped by 3 bases and J by 0 bases; unmatched bases: 9. The germline CDR1 and CDR2 sequences are SGDLS and YYNGEE.